The 20 T cell receptor beta chains reported below all come from one sample, sequenced in a study of beta chain features in type 1 diabetes. Reverse transcription of all isolated RNA meant that expressed TCRB transcripts were sequenced. Assay used: immunoSEQ multiplex PCR; TCRdb lists only in-frame clones, some missing. The sample includes about 150,000 clones, 9.2% of them seen just once. The sequenced material came from central memory CD4+ T cells from blood. The receptors here all came from a man in his late teens or twenties in good health.

This clone was observed a handful of times. The CDR3: CASSPLGHNDEQFF. CDR3 in DNA: TGTGCCAGCTCACCCCTGGGCCACAACGATGAGCAGTTCTTC. V and J are TRBV18 and TRBJ2-1, with unresolved D. V was trimmed by 3 bases and J by 8 bases, leaving 14 bases between them. CDR1 KGHSH and CDR2 LQKENI come from the germline V gene. The CDR3 spans 14 residues.

Only a few counts were recorded for this clone. The V call is TRBV28, the J call TRBJ2-6; TRBD1 agrees at 10 bases. The CDR3 length is 19 residues. J was trimmed by 0 bases and V by 4 bases; bases with no gene match: 9. Germline CDR1 MDHEN, CDR2 SYDVKM. DNA for the CDR3: TGTGCCAGCAGTTCCTCCGGGACAGGGGTCAACTCTGGGGCCAACGTCCTGACTTTC. It is translated as CASSSSGTGVNSGANVLTF.

This clone was seen a few times. V is TRBV2 and J is TRBJ2-3, with D possibly matching TRBD2 (6 bases). Trimming stripped 5 bases from V and 4 bases from J, with 16 bases between. CDR1 and CDR2 (germline): SNHLY, FYNNEI. This CDR3 is 15 amino acids long. The CDR3: CASSRKAGSPDTQYF. The CDR3 DNA follows: TGTGCCAGCAGTCGAAAGGCGGGGTCCCCAGATACGCAGTATTTT.

This clone was recorded a few times. The CDR3 protein is CASSKTDRGDTGELFF. DNA of the CDR3: TGCGCCAGCAGCAAGACGGACAGGGGGGACACCGGGGAGCTGTTTTTT. The chain links TRBV5-1 to TRBJ2-2, with TRBD1 identical over 10 bases. From germline, CDR1 is SGHRS and CDR2 YFSETQ. V lost 4 bases, J lost 3 bases, and 6 bases stayed unmatched. There are 16 residues in the CDR3.

This clone occurred a few times. The chain is built from TRBV5-1 and TRBJ2-7, with 10 bases fitting TRBD2. The V and J ends lost 5 bases and 0 bases, in that order; junction bases with no gene match: 2. Germline loops: CDR1 SGHRS, CDR2 YFSETQ. The CDR3 loop spans 14 amino acids. The CDR3: CASRSGGDSYEQYF. In DNA form, the CDR3 reads TGCGCCAGCAGGAGCGGGGGGGACTCCTACGAGCAGTACTTC. The whole variable domain, remainder taken from reference TRBV5-1 and TRBJ2-7, is KAGVTQTPRYLIKTRGQQVTLSCSPISGHRSVSWYQQTPGQGLQFLFEYFSETQRNKGNFPGRFSGRQFSNSRSEMNVSTLELGDSALYLCASRSGGDSYEQYFGPGTRLTVT.

The chain has TRBV25-1 and TRBJ2-2; unclear D gene. CDR3 size: 15 residues. The germline V gene has CDR1 MGHDK and CDR2 SYGVNS. The ends were cut back, 6 bases at V and 0 bases at J, with 11 bases in the middle. The CDR3 region is CASRPTTPNTGELFF. The CDR3 nucleotides are TGTGCCAGCAGACCCACAACCCCGAACACCGGGGAGCTGTTTTTT.

The gene calls are TRBV7-9 and TRBJ2-1; no definite D call. The V and J ends lost 5 bases and 7 bases respectively, with 18 bases between them. CDR3 length: 15 residues. The germline V gene has CDR1 SEHNR and CDR2 FQNEAQ (reference sequence). The CDR3 is CASSQQKRQGNEQFF. The CDR3 DNA reads TGTGCCAGCAGCCAGCAGAAAAGACAAGGTAATGAGCAGTTCTTC.

The chain is built from TRBV4-1 and TRBJ1-5; 9 nucleotides align to TRBD1. The CDR3 covers 15 residues. Germline CDR1 reads MGHRA; CDR2 reads YSYEKL. Trimming at V came to 1 base and at J to 7 bases, leaving 5 bases not matched to a gene. The CDR3 loop reads CASSQAGQGEQPQHF. CDR3 DNA: TGCGCCAGCAGCCAAGCGGGACAGGGCGAACAGCCCCAGCATTTT.

This clone was picked up a small number of times. This same CDR3 is encoded by further DNA sequences in the sample. The rearrangement links TRBV5-1 to TRBJ2-3, with 11 bases fitting TRBD2. The CDR3 has 15 amino acids. Germline V CDR1 and CDR2: SGHRS, YFSETQ. Germline trimming cut 2 bases from V and 4 bases from J; bases unmatched to any gene: 3. The CDR3 is CASSFLAGGPDTQYF. In DNA form, the CDR3 reads TGCGCCAGCAGCTTCCTAGCGGGGGGTCCAGATACGCAGTATTTT.

The V gene is TRBV7-2, the J gene TRBJ2-1; a possible D gene is TRBD1 (6 bases). Trimming removed 4 bases at V and 2 bases at J, with 12 bases between. There are 15 residues in the CDR3. Germline values: CDR1 SGHTA, CDR2 FQGNSA. CDR3 sequence reads: CASSSYRVPYNEQFF. The CDR3, as DNA: TGTGCCAGCAGCTCGTACAGGGTCCCCTACAATGAGCAGTTCTTC.

The chain recombines TRBV19 with TRBJ2-2, with D uncertain. The CDR3 has 16 amino acids. Germline V lookup: CDR1 LNHDA, CDR2 SQIVND (reference sequence). Trimming took off 5 bases at V and 4 bases at J, with 17 bases between the two ends. The CDR3 DNA sequence: TGTGCCAGTAGTCAACACACTACCCGTGGCACCGGGGAGCTGTTTTTT. Translation: CASSQHTTRGTGELFF.

This clone showed up just a few times. The chain joins TRBV2 to TRBJ1-4, with 7 bases fitting TRBD1. The CDR3 contains 15 residues. V was pared by 6 bases and J by 5 bases, with 9 bases of the junction left unmatched. Germline-derived CDR1 and CDR2 are SNHLY and FYNNEI. CDR3 sequence (DNA): TGTGCCAGCAGGGGGCCCGGGACAGCAAATGAAAAACTGTTTTTT. Its protein product is CASRGPGTANEKLFF.

This chain links TRBV2 with TRBJ2-7; TRBD1 aligns across 11 bases. Looked up from germline, CDR1 is SNHLY and CDR2 is FYNNEI. Trimming took 8 bases from V and 6 from J; bases not matched to a gene: 12. CDR3 length equals 15 residues. CDR3 nucleotide sequence: TGTGCCAGCCGGGGTCGGACAGGGGGCTTCGGCGAGCAGTACTTC. The encoded protein is CASRGRTGGFGEQYF.

The chain is built from TRBV5-1 and TRBJ1-2; the D is unclear. Germline assignment: CDR1 SGHRS and CDR2 YFSETQ. This CDR3 has 14 amino acids. The V gene lost 7 bases and the J gene lost 1 base, with 14 bases spanning the gap. The CDR3 is CASVGPGGNYGYTF. Here the CDR3 DNA reads TGCGCCAGCGTCGGGCCCGGAGGTAACTATGGCTACACCTTC.

This chain uses TRBV18 with TRBJ1-6; the D gene is possibly TRBD1 (5 bases). V lost 3 bases and J 7 bases, leaving 10 bases between the germline ends. The CDR3 consists of 14 residues. Germline V lookup: CDR1 KGHSH, CDR2 LQKENI. The CDR3 protein is CASSPTGGNSPLHF. For the CDR3, the DNA is TGTGCCAGCTCACCTACAGGTGGAAATTCACCCCTCCACTTT.

In its sample, this clone was seen a few times. This CDR3 reads CASSLRTGGSEQYF. As DNA, the CDR3 is TGTGCCAGCAGCCTTCGGACAGGGGGTAGCGAGCAGTACTTC. The chain uses TRBV11-3 and TRBJ2-7, with 10 nucleotides matching TRBD1. This CDR3 region has 14 residues. Germline V gene lookup returns CDR1 SGHNT and CDR2 YENEEA. The trim removed 5 bases at V and 6 bases at J, leaving 7 bases unmatched. The whole variable domain, filled in from reference TRBV11-3 and TRBJ2-7, reads EAGVVQSPRYKIIEKKQPVAFWCNPISGHNTLYWYLQNLGQGPELLIRYENEEAVDDSQLPKDRFSAERLKGVDSTLKIQPAELGDSAVYLCASSLRTGGSEQYFGPGTRLTVT.

This rearrangement joins TRBV30 to TRBJ1-1, with D uncertain. Germline loops: CDR1 GTSNPN, CDR2 SVGIG (reference sequence). V was clipped by 0 bases and J by 3 bases, with 11 bases between them. CDR3 length: 14 residues. The CDR3 region is CAWSVAEFDTEAFF. The CDR3, as DNA: TGTGCCTGGAGTGTTGCGGAATTCGACACTGAAGCTTTCTTT.

The gene calls are TRBV7-2 and TRBJ2-7; 15 nucleotides line up with TRBD2. CDR1 is SGHTA and CDR2 is FQGNSA in the germline V gene. The CDR3 has 16 residues. J lost 5 bases, V lost 4 bases, and 6 bases had no gene match. As DNA, the CDR3 is TGTGCCAGCAGCTCCGGACTAGCGGGGGGGCGGGACGAGCAGTACTTC. Protein sequence: CASSSGLAGGRDEQYF.

This chain uses TRBV7-6 with TRBJ2-7; 11 positions match TRBD2. There are 14 residues in the CDR3. Unmatched junction bases numbered 2, after V lost 5 bases and J lost 2 bases. CDR1 SGHVS and CDR2 FNYEAQ come from the germline V gene. The CDR3 coding sequence is TGTGCCAGCAGCACTAGCGGGGGCACCTACGAGCAGTACTTC. Translating it yields CASSTSGGTYEQYF. Complete variable domain (other parts from reference TRBV7-6 and TRBJ2-7): GAGVSQSPRYKVTKRGQDVALRCDPISGHVSLYWYRQALGQGPEFLTYFNYEAQQDKSGLPNDRFSAERPEGSISTLTIQRTEQRDSAMYRCASSTSGGTYEQYFGPGTRLTVT.

In its sample, this clone was seen a few times. This rearrangement joins TRBV15 to TRBJ2-1; 7 bases agree with TRBD1. The CDR3 runs 13 residues. CDR1 is LNHNV, CDR2 YYDKDF, per germline (reference sequence). V was clipped by 8 bases and J by 2 bases; unmatched bases: 3. The CDR3 sequence: CATSGGTYNEQFF. For the CDR3, the DNA is TGTGCCACCTCAGGGGGTACCTACAATGAGCAGTTCTTC.